Only a few counts were recorded for the clone carrying this TCR beta chain. Germline V CDR1 and CDR2: MNHEY, SVGAGI. The length of the CDR3 is 16 residues. V was shortened by 3 bases and J by 8 bases, with 17 bases between the two germline ends. This sample is part of a study of identical twins. MiXCR was run by TCRdb on the 5' RACE reads, yielding one entry per CDR3 protein. In the table there are 500,000 or so distinct CDR3 sequences, 12% to 15% of which are singletons. These same data were also listed under a study on yellow fever vaccine responses in identical twins.

This TCR was sampled from a woman aged 18-29 years in good health. Sequenced: CD4+ T cells sorted from blood. The rearrangement links TRBV6-5 to TRBJ1-6, with D possibly being TRBD1 (5 bases). The CDR3 loop is CASSYGLGGRDSPLHF. CDR3 nucleotide sequence: TGTGCCAGCAGTTATGGGCTGGGGGGTAGGGATTCACCCCTCCACTTT.